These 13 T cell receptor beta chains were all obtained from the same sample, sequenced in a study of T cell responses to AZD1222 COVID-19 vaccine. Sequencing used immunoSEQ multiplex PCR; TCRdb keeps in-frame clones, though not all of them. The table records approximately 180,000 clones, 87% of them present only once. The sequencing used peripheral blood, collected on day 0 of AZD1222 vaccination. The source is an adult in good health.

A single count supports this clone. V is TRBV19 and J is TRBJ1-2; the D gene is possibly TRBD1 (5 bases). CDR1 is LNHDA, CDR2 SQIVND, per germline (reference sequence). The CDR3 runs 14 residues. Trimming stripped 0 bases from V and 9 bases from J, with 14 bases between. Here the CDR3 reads CASSIDTDGARYTF. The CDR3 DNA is TGTGCCAGTAGTATAGACACCGACGGGGCCCGCTACACCTTC.

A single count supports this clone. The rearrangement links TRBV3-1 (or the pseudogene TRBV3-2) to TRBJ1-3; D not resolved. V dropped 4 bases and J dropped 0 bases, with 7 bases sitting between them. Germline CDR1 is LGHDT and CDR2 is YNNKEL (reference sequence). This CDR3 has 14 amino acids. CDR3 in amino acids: CASSPGGSGNTIYF. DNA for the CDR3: TGTGCCAGCAGCCCCGGTGGCTCTGGAAACACCATATATTTT.

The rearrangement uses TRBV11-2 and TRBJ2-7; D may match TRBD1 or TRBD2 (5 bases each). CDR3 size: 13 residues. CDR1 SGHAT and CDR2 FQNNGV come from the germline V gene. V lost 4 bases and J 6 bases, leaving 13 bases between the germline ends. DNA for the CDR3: TGTGCCAGCAGCTGGGGGTTTTGGGTCGAGCAGTACTTC. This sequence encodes CASSWGFWVEQYF.

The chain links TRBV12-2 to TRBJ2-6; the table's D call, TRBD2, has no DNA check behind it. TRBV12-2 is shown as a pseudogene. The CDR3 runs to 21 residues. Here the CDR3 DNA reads TGTGCAAGTCGCTTAAAACTAGCGGGAGGGCCTCGTCTCCCTGGGGCCAACGTCCTGACTTTC. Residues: CASRLKLAGGPRLPGANVLTF.

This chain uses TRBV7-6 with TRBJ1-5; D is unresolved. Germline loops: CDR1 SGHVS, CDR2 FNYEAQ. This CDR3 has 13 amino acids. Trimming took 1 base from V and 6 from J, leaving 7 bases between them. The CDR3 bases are TGTGCCAGCAGCTTAGATACCGGTCAGCCCCAGCATTTT. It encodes CASSLDTGQPQHF.

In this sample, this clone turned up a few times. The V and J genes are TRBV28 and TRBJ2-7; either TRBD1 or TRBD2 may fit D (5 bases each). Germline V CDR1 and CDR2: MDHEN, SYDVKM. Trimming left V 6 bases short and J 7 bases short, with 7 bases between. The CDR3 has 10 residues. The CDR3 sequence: CASRRGEQYF. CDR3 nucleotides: TGTGCCAGCAGGAGGGGAGAGCAGTACTTC.

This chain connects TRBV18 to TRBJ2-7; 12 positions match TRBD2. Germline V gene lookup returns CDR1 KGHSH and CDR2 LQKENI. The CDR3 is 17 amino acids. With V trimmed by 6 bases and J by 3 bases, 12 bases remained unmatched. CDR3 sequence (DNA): TGTGCCAGCTCGCGGACTAGCGGGATGGGAACTGGCTACGAGCAGTACTTC. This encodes CASSRTSGMGTGYEQYF. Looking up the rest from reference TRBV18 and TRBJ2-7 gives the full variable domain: NAGVMQNPRHLVRRRGQEARLRCSPMKGHSHVYWYRQLPEEGLKFMVYLQKENIIDESGMPKERFSAEFPKEGPSILRIQQVVRGDSAAYFCASSRTSGMGTGYEQYFGPGTRLTVT.

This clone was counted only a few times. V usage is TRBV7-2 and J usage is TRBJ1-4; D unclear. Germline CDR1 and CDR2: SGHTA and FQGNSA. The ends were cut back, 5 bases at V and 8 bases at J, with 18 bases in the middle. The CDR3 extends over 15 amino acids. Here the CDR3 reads CASSPTRGPSEKLFF. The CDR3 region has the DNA TGTGCCAGCAGCCCGACCCGGGGTCCTAGCGAAAAACTGTTTTTT.

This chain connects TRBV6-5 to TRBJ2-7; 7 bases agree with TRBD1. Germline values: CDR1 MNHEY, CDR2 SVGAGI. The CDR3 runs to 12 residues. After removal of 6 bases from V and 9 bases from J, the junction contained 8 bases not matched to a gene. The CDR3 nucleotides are TGTGCCAGCAGCCCGGGACAGAAGGGGCAGTACTTC. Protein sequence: CASSPGQKGQYF.

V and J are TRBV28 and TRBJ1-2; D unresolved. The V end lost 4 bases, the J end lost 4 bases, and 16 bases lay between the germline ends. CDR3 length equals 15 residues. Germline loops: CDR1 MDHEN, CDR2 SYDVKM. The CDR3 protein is CASSSQGEVGYGYTF. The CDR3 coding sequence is TGTGCCAGCAGTTCGCAAGGCGAGGTAGGCTATGGCTACACCTTC.

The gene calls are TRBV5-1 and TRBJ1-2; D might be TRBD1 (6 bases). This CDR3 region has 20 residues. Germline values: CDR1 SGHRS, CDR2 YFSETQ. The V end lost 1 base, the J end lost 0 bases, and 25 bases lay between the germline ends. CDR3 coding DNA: TGCGCCAGCAGCTTGCGAGGACGCCTGAGGACAGAGAGGTCTAACTATGGCTACACCTTC. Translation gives CASSLRGRLRTERSNYGYTF. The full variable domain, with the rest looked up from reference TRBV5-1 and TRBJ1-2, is KAGVTQTPRYLIKTRGQQVTLSCSPISGHRSVSWYQQTPGQGLQFLFEYFSETQRNKGNFPGRFSGRQFSNSRSEMNVSTLELGDSALYLCASSLRGRLRTERSNYGYTFGSGTRLTVV.

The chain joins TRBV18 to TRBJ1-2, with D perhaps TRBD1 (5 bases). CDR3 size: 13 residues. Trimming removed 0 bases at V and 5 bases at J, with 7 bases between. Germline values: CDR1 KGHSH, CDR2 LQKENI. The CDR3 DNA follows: TGTGCCAGCTCACCACCTTCAGGGTATGGCTACACCTTC. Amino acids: CASSPPSGYGYTF.

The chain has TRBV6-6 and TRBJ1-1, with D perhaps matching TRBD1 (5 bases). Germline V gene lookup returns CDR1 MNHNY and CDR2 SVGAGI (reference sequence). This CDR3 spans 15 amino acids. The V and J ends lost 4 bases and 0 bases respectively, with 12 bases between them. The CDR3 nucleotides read TGTGCCAGCAGTTCCACCAGAGGGGTGAACACTGAAGCTTTCTTT. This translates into CASSSTRGVNTEAFF.